This paragraph covers one T cell receptor (beta chain) sequence. The antigen is undetermined. Isolation yielded PBMCs, at least 7 million per sample, in every case. The data were taken from a study of blood T cells in healthy people across ages. Notes on the study in general: The study found more naive CD4+ cells and higher diversity in long-lived than aged donors.

The CDR3 consists of 14 residues. CDR1 DFQATT and CDR2 SNEGSKA come from the germline V gene (reference sequence). The germline V and J ends were trimmed by 3 bases and 1 base, with 12 bases remaining between them. A sample-barcoded 5' primer and a J-beta primer mix were used in a second PCR of roughly 7 to 11 cycles. Every cDNA was tagged by a template-switch adaptor with 12 random nucleotides. CDR3-containing paired-end reads numbering at least 2.5 million came from each sample. Each CDR3 protein gets one entry after TCRdb re-called the 5' RACE reads with MiXCR. The data hold 1.5 million to 2 million distinct CDR3 sequences, with 28% observed a single time.

The chain joins TRBV20-1 to TRBJ1-1; D is unresolved. Sequencing input: blood. The receptor was isolated from a woman aged 25 to 39 in good health. CDR3 in amino acids: CSARPPIGNTEAFF. CDR3 coding DNA: TGCAGTGCTAGGCCACCAATCGGGAACACTGAAGCTTTCTTT.